These 21 T cell receptor beta chains originate from one sample sequenced in a study of T cell responses to AZD1222 COVID-19 vaccine. Produced via immunoSEQ multiplex PCR; TCRdb's table is partial and in-frame only. Of 95,000 to 150,000 clones listed, approximately 90% are singletons. The sequencing here drew on peripheral blood, taken on day 0 of AZD1222 vaccination. Every receptor here comes from an adult in good health.

The chain carries TRBV21-1 and TRBJ1-5; the D segment call TRBD1 is taken from the table without a DNA check. TRBV21-1 is labeled a pseudogene. The CDR3 has 20 residues. This chain's CDR3 is CASSISCRQGARASNQPQHF. CDR3 nucleotide sequence: TGTGCCAGCAGCATAAGCTGTCGGCAGGGGGCGCGTGCCAGCAATCAGCCCCAGCATTTT.

The chain combines TRBV7-9 with TRBJ2-5, with D perhaps given as TRBD1 or TRBD2 (5 bases each). CDR1 SEHNR and CDR2 FQNEAQ come from the germline V gene (reference sequence). The CDR3 has 13 residues. With 5 bases removed from V and 1 base from J, the gap between germline ends came to 8 bases. CDR3 sequence (DNA): TGTGCCAGCAGCGGGGGTCCCCAAGAGACCCAGTACTTC. Amino acid sequence: CASSGGPQETQYF.

The chain links TRBV6-5 to TRBJ2-3, with unresolved D. Germline values: CDR1 MNHEY, CDR2 SVGAGI. This CDR3 is 13 amino acids long. V shed 6 bases and J shed 0 bases, with 7 bases lying between them. CDR3 loop: CASRPPSTDTQYF. The CDR3 DNA reads as TGTGCCAGCAGGCCGCCTAGCACAGATACGCAGTATTTT.

V gene TRBV7-8 combines with J gene TRBJ1-2; D ambiguous. V gave up 5 bases and J gave up 6 bases, with 13 bases separating them. The CDR3 consists of 13 residues. Germline V gene lookup returns CDR1 SGHVS and CDR2 FQNEAQ. This CDR3 is CASSPIYRNGYTF. Written as DNA, the CDR3 is TGTGCCAGCAGCCCAATCTATCGTAATGGCTACACCTTC. Using reference TRBV7-8 and TRBJ1-2 for the parts outside the CDR3, the full variable domain is GAGVSQSPRYKVAKRGQDVALRCDPISGHVSLFWYQQALGQGPEFLTYFQNEAQLDKSGLPSDRFFAERPEGSVSTLKIQRTQQEDSAVYLCASSPIYRNGYTFGSGTRLTVV.

The chain links TRBV5-4 to TRBJ2-5; D call uncertain. This CDR3 contains 14 residues. Germline lookup yields CDR1 SGHNT and CDR2 YYREEE (reference sequence). V was clipped by 1 base and J by 2 bases, with 9 bases between them. The CDR3: CASSLLAEQETQYF. CDR3 DNA sequence: TGTGCCAGCAGCTTGTTGGCCGAACAAGAGACCCAGTACTTC.

The V gene is TRBV14, the J gene TRBJ2-5; D not certain. The V gene lost 1 base and the J gene lost 2 bases, with 11 bases spanning the gap. Looked up from germline, CDR1 is SGHDN and CDR2 is FVKESK. This CDR3 contains 15 residues. The CDR3 spells CASSQVVWGQETQYF. DNA for the CDR3: TGTGCCAGCAGCCAAGTCGTATGGGGTCAAGAGACCCAGTACTTC.

J is TRBJ1-1 and V is TRBV6-5; D call uncertain. The germline V gene has CDR1 MNHEY and CDR2 SVGAGI. Between the trimmed V and J ends, which lost 4 bases and 5 bases, there was a span of 14 bases. The CDR3 totals 14 residues. The CDR3 DNA reads TGTGCCAGCAGTTCCCTCGAGGGTACGACTGAAGCTTTCTTT. The encoded protein is CASSSLEGTTEAFF.

The genes are TRBV30 and TRBJ2-7, with TRBD2 matching 9 bases. This CDR3 has 13 amino acids. J lost 4 bases, V lost 2 bases, and 3 bases had no gene match. The germline V gene has CDR1 GTSNPN and CDR2 SVGIG (reference sequence). The CDR3 loop reads CAWSRREGYEQYF. CDR3 sequence (DNA): TGTGCCTGGAGTAGGCGGGAGGGTTACGAGCAGTACTTC.

This clone was recorded a few times. V and J are TRBV19 and TRBJ2-2; 10 bases match TRBD2. Trimming cost V 5 bases and J 4 bases; bases outside gene matches: 7. The CDR3 covers 16 residues. CDR1 and CDR2 (germline): LNHDA, SQIVND (reference sequence). CDR3 sequence reads: CASSVTSGGATGELFF. DNA for the CDR3: TGTGCCAGTAGTGTAACCAGCGGGGGGGCCACCGGGGAGCTGTTTTTT.

This clone was seen a few times. The chain uses TRBV3-1 (or the pseudogene TRBV3-2) and TRBJ1-6; perhaps TRBD1 as D (6 bases). This CDR3 has 15 residues. Germline CDR1 LGHDT, CDR2 YNNKEL (reference sequence). Trimming left V 1 base short and J 6 bases short, with 10 bases between. For the CDR3, the DNA is TGTGCCAGCAGCCAAGTTCAGGGGATTAATTCACCCCTCCACTTT. Protein sequence: CASSQVQGINSPLHF.

The chain couples TRBV7-9 to TRBJ1-3; a possible D gene is TRBD1 (5 bases). This CDR3 spans 15 amino acids. V shed 2 bases and J shed 0 bases, with 8 bases lying between them. Looked up from germline, CDR1 is SEHNR and CDR2 is FQNEAQ (reference sequence). This CDR3 reads CASSLQGHSGNTIYF. CDR3 bases: TGTGCCAGCAGCTTACAGGGTCACTCTGGAAACACCATATATTTT.

The rearrangement joins TRBV6-5 to TRBJ1-1; 7 bases match TRBD1. The V and J ends lost 0 bases and 5 bases, in that order; junction bases with no gene match: 9. Germline CDR1 reads MNHEY; CDR2 reads SVGAGI. This CDR3 has 16 residues. CDR3: CASSYSRKGAWTEAFF. In DNA, the CDR3 is TGTGCCAGCAGTTACTCGAGGAAGGGGGCATGGACTGAAGCTTTCTTT.

V and J are TRBV5-6 and TRBJ1-2, with 8 bases that match TRBD1. The trim removed 1 base at V and 6 bases at J, leaving 8 bases unmatched. Germline CDR1 reads SGHDT; CDR2 reads YYEEEE. There are 15 residues in the CDR3. The CDR3, as DNA: TGTGCCAGCAGCTTGCCGGGACAGGCGGTAAATGGCTACACCTTC. It specifies CASSLPGQAVNGYTF.

The rearrangement links TRBV6-5 to TRBJ2-5; D gene uncertain. This CDR3 has 15 residues. Germline loops: CDR1 MNHEY, CDR2 SVGAGI. The V end lost 1 base, the J end lost 5 bases, and 14 bases lay between the germline ends. Written as DNA, the CDR3 is TGTGCCAGCAGTTACTTGGCCGGCTTGGGGGAGACCCAGTACTTC. Translating it yields CASSYLAGLGETQYF.

The chain has TRBV27 and TRBJ1-5; D unresolved. The germline gives CDR1 MNHEY, CDR2 SMNVEV (reference sequence). V was shortened by 3 bases and J by 6 bases, with 6 bases between the two germline ends. The CDR3 has 12 residues. The CDR3 region has the DNA TGTGCCAGCAGTTTTGAGGGTCAGCCCCAGCATTTT. Protein: CASSFEGQPQHF.

This clone has only one observation. The rearrangement links TRBV6-5 to TRBJ1-2; maybe TRBD1 (5 bases). This CDR3 is 13 amino acids long. V lost 3 bases, J lost 8 bases, and 13 bases lay in between. Germline V gives CDR1 MNHEY, CDR2 SVGAGI. The CDR3: CASSYFEGRGYTF. CDR3 nucleotide sequence: TGTGCCAGCAGTTATTTCGAGGGGAGGGGCTACACCTTC.

The gene calls are TRBV18 and TRBJ2-5; 10 bases align to TRBD2. In germline, CDR1 is KGHSH, CDR2 LQKENI. The CDR3 spans 17 residues. V was clipped by 7 bases and J by 5 bases; unmatched bases: 16. The CDR3 sequence is CASFRERAGGPEETQYF. The CDR3, as DNA: TGTGCCAGCTTTCGTGAGCGAGCGGGAGGGCCGGAGGAGACCCAGTACTTC.

This clone was seen a single time. The rearrangement links TRBV27 to TRBJ2-3, with D possibly matching TRBD1 (5 bases). CDR3 length: 15 amino acids. Germline CDR1 is MNHEY and CDR2 is SMNVEV (reference sequence). The germline V and J ends were trimmed by 5 bases and 5 bases, with 17 bases remaining between them. CDR3: CASSPRVSPLDTQYF. Written as DNA, the CDR3 is TGTGCCAGCAGTCCCAGGGTCTCGCCCCTAGATACGCAGTATTTT.

This rearrangement joins TRBV7-2 to TRBJ2-7; 9 bases fit TRBD2. Germline V lookup: CDR1 SGHTA, CDR2 FQGNSA. CDR3 length equals 14 residues. The trim removed 5 bases at V and 1 base at J, leaving 3 bases unmatched. As DNA, the CDR3 is TGTGCCAGCAGCCCAGGACTAGCGTCCTACGAGCAGTACTTC. Translated: CASSPGLASYEQYF.

In its sample, this clone was seen once. The chain is built from TRBV7-2 and TRBJ2-1; the match to TRBD2 covers 7 bases. The germline CDR1 and CDR2 sequences are SGHTA and FQGNSA. Unmatched junction bases numbered 9, after V lost 7 bases and J lost 0 bases. This CDR3 region has 16 residues. CDR3 region: CASTLHGGSSYNEQFF. In DNA, the CDR3 is TGTGCCAGCACCCTTCACGGGGGGAGCTCCTACAATGAGCAGTTCTTC.

V gene TRBV3-1 (or the pseudogene TRBV3-2) combines with J gene TRBJ1-2; 9 bases agree with TRBD1. Germline lookup yields CDR1 LGHDT and CDR2 YNNKEL (reference sequence). V lost 0 bases and J lost 6; bases outside the gene matches: 11. The CDR3 has 17 amino acids. The CDR3 bases are TGTGCCAGCAGCCAAGATTCGATCGGACAGGGGAGCGATGGCTACACCTTC. This codes for CASSQDSIGQGSDGYTF.